This TCR beta chain was recovered during a study of shared T cell receptors in the human thymus. Repertoires were generated with immunoSEQ multiplex PCR, while TCRdb's copy carries only in-frame clones and drops some. This table has roughly 660,000 clones, approximately 87% appearing once. This clone was seen once. Germline V gene sequence: CDR1 SGHRS, CDR2 YFSETQ. This CDR3 has 17 amino acids. The V and J ends lost 4 bases and 0 bases, in that order; junction bases with no gene match: 3. This sample was shared with a second study, whose subject was human thymus T cells. That work states: Obtained as resections during corrective heart surgery, the thymus tissue was then studied. V and J gene usage appeared biased in thymic and blood repertoires. Related research reported highly overlapping thymic repertoires among unrelated individuals.

This TCR was sampled from a boy younger than two with a congenital heart defect. Sequencing was carried out using thymocytes. The chain recombines TRBV5-1 with TRBJ2-2, with 13 bases identical to TRBD2. In DNA form, the CDR3 reads TGCGCCAGCAGCACTGGGACTAGCGGGGCGAACACCGGGGAGCTGTTTTTT. It encodes CASSTGTSGANTGELFF.